The clone carrying this TCR beta chain was seen only a few times. Per the germline V gene, CDR1 is SGHTA and CDR2 is FQGNSA. V lost 5 bases to trimming and J lost 2 bases; unmatched junction nucleotides: 5. The CDR3 contains 15 residues. Original processing methods: By means of reference gene primer amplification, nucleated cell counts were estimated. Assay used: immunoSEQ multiplex PCR; TCRdb lists only in-frame clones, some missing. That table furnishes V, J and clone size, whereas the DNA furnished D and trimming. The table records about 40,000 clones, almost 80% of them present only once. This sample was taken from a study of blood T cell repertoires in COVID-19. For the study at large: Specimens from acute and convalescent COVID-19 originated in the United States, Italy and Spain. Nucleic acid was either cDNA or gDNA, and it came from T cells, B-cell-depleted T cells, or PBMCs.

This sequence originates from a woman older than 75 with acute or convalescent COVID-19. Source material: peripheral blood. The chain has TRBV7-2 and TRBJ2-3; 9 bases map to TRBD1. The chain's CDR3 is CASSAGTGYTDTQYF. CDR3 nucleotides: TGTGCCAGCAGCGCCGGGACAGGGTACACAGATACGCAGTATTTT.